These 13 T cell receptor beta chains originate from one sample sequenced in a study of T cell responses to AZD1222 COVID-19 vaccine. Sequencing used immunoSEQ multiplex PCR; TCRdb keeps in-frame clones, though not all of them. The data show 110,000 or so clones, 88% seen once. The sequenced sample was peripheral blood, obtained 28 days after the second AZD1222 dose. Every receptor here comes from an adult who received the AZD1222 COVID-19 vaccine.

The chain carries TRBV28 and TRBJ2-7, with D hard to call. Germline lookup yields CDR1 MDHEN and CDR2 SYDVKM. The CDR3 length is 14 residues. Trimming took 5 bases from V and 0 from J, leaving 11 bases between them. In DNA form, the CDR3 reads TGTGCCAGCAGTAAATCAGAGAGCTCCTACGAGCAGTACTTC. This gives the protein CASSKSESSYEQYF.

The DNA of the CDR3 is TGCGCCAGCAGCCAAGATTCGAGGACAGGGTTATCCTATGGCTACACCTTC. It yields the protein CASSQDSRTGLSYGYTF. The V gene is TRBV4-3, the J gene TRBJ1-2; 8 bases map to TRBD1. V shed 0 bases and J 4 bases; nucleotides not matched to a gene: 10. The CDR3 loop spans 17 amino acids. Germline V gene data show CDR1 as LGHNA and CDR2 as YSLEER.

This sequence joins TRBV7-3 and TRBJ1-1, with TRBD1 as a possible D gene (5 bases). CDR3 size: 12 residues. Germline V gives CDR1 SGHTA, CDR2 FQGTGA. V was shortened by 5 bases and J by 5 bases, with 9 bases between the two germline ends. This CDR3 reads CASSMGGTEAFF. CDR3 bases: TGTGCCAGCAGCATGGGGGGTACTGAAGCTTTCTTT.

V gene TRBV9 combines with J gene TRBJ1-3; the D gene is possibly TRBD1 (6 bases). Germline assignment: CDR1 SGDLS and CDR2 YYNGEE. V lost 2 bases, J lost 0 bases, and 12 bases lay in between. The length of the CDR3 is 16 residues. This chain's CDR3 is CASSVGGRPSGNTIYF. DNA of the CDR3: TGTGCCAGCAGCGTCGGGGGGCGACCCTCTGGAAACACCATATATTTT. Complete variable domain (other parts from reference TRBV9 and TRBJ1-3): DSGVTQTPKHLITATGQRVTLRCSPRSGDLSVYWYQQSLDQGLQFLIQYYNGEERAKGNILERFSAQQFPDLHSELNLSSLELGDSALYFCASSVGGRPSGNTIYFGEGSWLTVV.

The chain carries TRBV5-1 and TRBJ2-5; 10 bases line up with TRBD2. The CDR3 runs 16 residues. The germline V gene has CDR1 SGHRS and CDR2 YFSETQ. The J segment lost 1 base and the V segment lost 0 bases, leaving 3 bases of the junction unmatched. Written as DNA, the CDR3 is TGCGCCAGCAGCTTGGTTCCTAGCGGGGGCCAAGAGACCCAGTACTTC. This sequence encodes CASSLVPSGGQETQYF. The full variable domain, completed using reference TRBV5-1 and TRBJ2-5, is KAGVTQTPRYLIKTRGQQVTLSCSPISGHRSVSWYQQTPGQGLQFLFEYFSETQRNKGNFPGRFSGRQFSNSRSEMNVSTLELGDSALYLCASSLVPSGGQETQYFGPGTRLLVL.

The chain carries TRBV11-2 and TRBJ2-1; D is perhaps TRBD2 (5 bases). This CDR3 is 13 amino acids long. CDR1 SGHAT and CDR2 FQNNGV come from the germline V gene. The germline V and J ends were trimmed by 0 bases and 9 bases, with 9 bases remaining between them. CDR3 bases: TGTGCCAGCAGCTTAGAGTTTGGACTTGAGCAGTTCTTC. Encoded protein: CASSLEFGLEQFF.

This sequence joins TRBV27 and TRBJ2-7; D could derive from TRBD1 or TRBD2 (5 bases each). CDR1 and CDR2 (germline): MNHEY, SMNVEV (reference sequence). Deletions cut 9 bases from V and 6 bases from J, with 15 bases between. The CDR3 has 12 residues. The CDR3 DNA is TGTGCCAGTAGGGACGGTCCTCGCGAGCAGTACTTC. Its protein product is CASRDGPREQYF.

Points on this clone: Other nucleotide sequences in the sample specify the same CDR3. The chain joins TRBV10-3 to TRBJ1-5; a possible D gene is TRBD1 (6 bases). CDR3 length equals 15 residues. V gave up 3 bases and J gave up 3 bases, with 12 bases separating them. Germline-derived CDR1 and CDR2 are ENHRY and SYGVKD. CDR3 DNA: TGTGCCATCAGTGACCCTGGACAGATCAATCAGCCCCAGCATTTT. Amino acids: CAISDPGQINQPQHF.

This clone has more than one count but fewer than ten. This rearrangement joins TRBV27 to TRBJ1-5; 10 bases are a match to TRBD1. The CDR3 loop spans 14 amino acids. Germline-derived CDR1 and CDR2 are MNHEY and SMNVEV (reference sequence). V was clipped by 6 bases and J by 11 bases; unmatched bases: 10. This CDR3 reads CASSPDRGLGAQHF. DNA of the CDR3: TGTGCCAGCAGCCCCGACAGGGGGCTTGGGGCCCAGCATTTT.

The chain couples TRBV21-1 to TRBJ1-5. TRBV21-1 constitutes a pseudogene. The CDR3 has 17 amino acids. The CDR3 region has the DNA TGTGCCAGCAGCAAAATAGTAGCCAGACTAAGCAATCAGCCCCAGCATTTT. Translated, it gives CASSKIVARLSNQPQHF.

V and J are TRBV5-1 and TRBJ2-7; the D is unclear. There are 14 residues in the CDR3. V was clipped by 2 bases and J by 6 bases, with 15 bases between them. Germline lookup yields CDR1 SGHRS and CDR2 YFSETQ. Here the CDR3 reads CASSFGRERGEQYF. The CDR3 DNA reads TGCGCCAGCAGCTTTGGCCGAGAACGTGGCGAGCAGTACTTC.

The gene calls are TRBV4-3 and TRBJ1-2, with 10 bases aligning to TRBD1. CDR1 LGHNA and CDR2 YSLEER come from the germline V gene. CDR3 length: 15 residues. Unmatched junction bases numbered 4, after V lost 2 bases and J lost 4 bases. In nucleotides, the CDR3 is TGCGCCAGCAGCCAATCAGGACAGGGGGGCTATGGCTACACCTTC. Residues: CASSQSGQGGYGYTF.

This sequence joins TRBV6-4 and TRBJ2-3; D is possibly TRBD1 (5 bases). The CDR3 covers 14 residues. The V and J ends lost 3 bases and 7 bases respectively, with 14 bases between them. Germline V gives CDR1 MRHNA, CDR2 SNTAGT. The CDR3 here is CASSDSTDSNTQYF. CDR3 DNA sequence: TGTGCCAGCAGTGATTCCACCGACAGCAATACGCAGTATTTT.